These 31 T cell receptor beta chains originate from one sample sequenced in a study of T cells in Graves' hyperthyroidism and ophthalmopathy. Amplification of TCR beta CDR3 regions was performed using RNA transcripts as template. A first-round RT-PCR of the TCR CDR3 used the HTBI primer set. One entry per CDR3 protein, called by TCRdb with MiXCR from the multiplex PCR reads. The sample consists of 500,000 to 750,000 distinct CDR3 sequences, around 16% of them appearing once. The sample comprised blood. The receptors were gathered from a woman aged 30 to 39 with Graves' hyperthyroidism.

This rearrangement joins TRBV6-2 or TRBV6-3 to TRBJ1-5; the D is unclear. CDR1 MNHEY and CDR2 SVGEGT come from the germline V gene. V lost 11 bases and J 3 bases, leaving 23 bases between the germline ends. The CDR3 is 16 amino acids. Here the CDR3 DNA reads TGTGCCCGAGTGGACTTTTTTTTTAAGCTCAATCAGCCCCAGCATTTT. Protein product: CARVDFFFKLNQPQHF.

This clonotype was recorded many times. The genes are TRBV13 and TRBJ1-6, with TRBD1 matching over 11 bases. V shed 5 bases and J 7 bases; nucleotides not matched to a gene: 4. The CDR3 totals 15 residues. Germline CDR1 and CDR2: PRHDT and FYEKMQ (reference sequence). The CDR3 DNA reads as TGTGCCAGCAGCACAGGGGACAGGGGGAATTCACCCCTCCACTTT. It encodes CASSTGDRGNSPLHF.

The chain is built from TRBV27 and TRBJ2-3, with D perhaps TRBD1 or TRBD2 (5 bases each). Trimming took 1 base from V and 4 from J, leaving 15 bases between them. This CDR3 has 16 residues. Germline CDR1 reads MNHEY; CDR2 reads SMNVEV (reference sequence). The CDR3 spells CASSLFRKGSPDTQYF. CDR3 DNA: TGTGCCAGCAGTTTATTCCGCAAGGGGAGCCCAGATACGCAGTATTTT.

This clonotype was counted once. The chain has TRBV10-3 and TRBJ2-7; 14 nucleotides agree with TRBD2. V gave up 6 bases and J gave up 3 bases; unmatched junction bases: 1. CDR1 and CDR2 (germline): ENHRY, SYGVKD. This CDR3 contains 14 residues. CDR3 region: CAIRGTSGGYEQYF. For the CDR3, the DNA is TGTGCCATCAGGGGGACTAGCGGGGGCTACGAGCAGTACTTC.

This clonotype was seen a handful of times. The chain couples TRBV7-2 to TRBJ1-3; D perhaps matches TRBD1 (5 bases). V shed 5 bases and J shed 0 bases, with 11 bases lying between them. The CDR3 covers 15 residues. Germline V gene data show CDR1 as SGHTA and CDR2 as FQGNSA. The DNA for the CDR3 is TGTACCAGCAGCGAGGGACCGAGCTCTGGAAACACCATATATTTT. This translates into CTSSEGPSSGNTIYF.

There are many counts of this clonotype. The V call is TRBV11-2, the J call TRBJ1-2, with TRBD1 matching 7 bases. The CDR3 is made up of 14 amino acids. Trimming cost V 3 bases and J 6 bases; bases outside gene matches: 7. The germline gives CDR1 SGHAT, CDR2 FQNNGV. This CDR3 is CASSFGGDRDGYTF. The CDR3 bases are TGTGCCAGCAGCTTTGGGGGGGACAGAGATGGCTACACCTTC.

This clonotype was detected many times. The J gene is TRBJ2-7, the V gene TRBV5-1, with TRBD1 matching over 7 bases. Germline CDR1 SGHRS, CDR2 YFSETQ. The CDR3 spans 14 residues. After removal of 2 bases from V and 2 bases from J, the junction contained 4 bases not matched to a gene. CDR3: CASSFSTGTYEQYF. In DNA form, the CDR3 reads TGCGCCAGCAGCTTCTCGACAGGGACCTACGAGCAGTACTTC. Full variable domain (missing parts from reference TRBV5-1 and TRBJ2-7): KAGVTQTPRYLIKTRGQQVTLSCSPISGHRSVSWYQQTPGQGLQFLFEYFSETQRNKGNFPGRFSGRQFSNSRSEMNVSTLELGDSALYLCASSFSTGTYEQYFGPGTRLTVT.

Points on this clonotype: This may stem from a read error, because a much larger clone lies one nucleotide away. The chain uses TRBV6-4 and TRBJ2-1, with TRBD2 identical over 9 bases. The CDR3 spans 15 residues. V dropped 5 bases and J dropped 7; count of bases not matched to a gene: 9. Germline lookup yields CDR1 MRHNA and CDR2 SNTAGT. The CDR3 loop is CASSKATSGANEQFF. The CDR3 DNA follows: TGTGCCAGCAGTAAGGCGACTAGCGGAGCTAATGAGCAGTTCTTC.

The chain is built from TRBV19 and TRBJ2-2; the match to TRBD2 covers 7 bases. CDR3 size: 16 residues. Germline V lookup: CDR1 LNHDA, CDR2 SQIVND (reference sequence). Trimming removed 6 bases from V and 7 bases from J; junction bases left unmatched: 14. The CDR3: CASSDDPGTMFGELFF. CDR3 DNA: TGTGCCAGTAGCGATGACCCCGGGACTATGTTCGGGGAGCTGTTTTTT.

This clonotype was seen a handful of times. Its ends do not fully match the called genes, so a read error is possible. The V call is TRBV10-3, the J call TRBJ1-5, with no clear D. The CDR3 sequence is 14 residues long. CDR1 ENHRY and CDR2 SYGVKD come from the germline V gene. This CDR3 reads CTISESPVPQPQHF. In DNA form, the CDR3 reads TGTACCATCAGTGAGTCGCCAGTCCCCCAGCCCCAGCATTTT.

The table lists this clonotype with many counts. This chain uses TRBV20-1 with TRBJ1-5; D is undetermined. The CDR3 is 14 residues long. V lost 3 bases, J lost 0 bases, and 9 bases lay in between. Per the germline V gene, CDR1 is DFQATT and CDR2 is SNEGSKA (reference sequence). CDR3 DNA: TGCAGTGCTAGTGGCGGATTTAGCAATCAGCCCCAGCATTTT. Its translation: CSASGGFSNQPQHF.

In this sample, this clonotype turned up once. The chain carries TRBV29-1 and TRBJ2-7, with D perhaps TRBD1 (6 bases). The CDR3 is made up of 14 amino acids. The V end was cut by 2 bases, the J end by 1 base, with 12 bases between. CDR1 and CDR2 from the germline V gene are SQVTM and ANQGSEA. DNA for the CDR3: TGCAGCGTTGAATCGGGCAGGGGTTCCTACGAGCAGTACTTC. Residues: CSVESGRGSYEQYF.

This clonotype was seen at least ten times. The chain is built from TRBV27 and TRBJ2-1, with D perhaps TRBD2 (6 bases). There are 13 residues in the CDR3. Trimming cost V 8 bases and J 5 bases, with 13 bases left between them. Germline V gene sequence: CDR1 MNHEY, CDR2 SMNVEV (reference sequence). In DNA, the CDR3 is TGTGCCAGCTGCGGAGGGCCGCACAATGAGCAGTTCTTC. Translated: CASCGGPHNEQFF.

This clonotype was picked up a small number of times. The V and J genes are TRBV19 and TRBJ2-2; D remains unclear. Germline assignment: CDR1 LNHDA and CDR2 SQIVND (reference sequence). V dropped 8 bases and J dropped 0 bases, with 10 bases sitting between them. The length of the CDR3 is 14 residues. DNA of the CDR3: TGTGCCAGTGTCGGACGGACGAACACCGGGGAGCTGTTTTTT. The encoded protein is CASVGRTNTGELFF.

V usage is TRBV6-5 and J usage is TRBJ1-3, with D tentatively TRBD1 (6 bases). Germline loops: CDR1 MNHEY, CDR2 SVGAGI. This CDR3 has 16 residues. The V gene lost 0 bases and the J gene lost 2 bases, with 11 bases spanning the gap. The DNA for the CDR3 is TGTGCCAGCAGTTACTCGAGGGCAGGGGCTGGAAACACCATATATTTT. This gives the protein CASSYSRAGAGNTIYF.

This clonotype appeared a few times. The chain has TRBV4-1 and TRBJ2-7, with 11 bases aligning to TRBD2. The CDR3 contains 17 residues. J was trimmed by 2 bases and V by 0 bases; bases with no gene match: 6. The V gene's germline CDR1 is MGHRA and CDR2 YSYEKL. The CDR3 reads CASSQDPLAGETYEQYF. The CDR3, as DNA: TGCGCCAGCAGCCAAGACCCACTAGCGGGAGAAACCTACGAGCAGTACTTC.

Of note for this clonotype: One base away lies a much larger clone, so this may be a sequencing read error. The rearrangement joins TRBV2 to TRBJ1-5, with no clear D. CDR1 and CDR2 from the germline V gene are SNHLY and FYNNEI. V lost 3 bases and J 3 bases, leaving 9 bases between the germline ends. This CDR3 is built from 14 residues. In DNA form, the CDR3 reads TGTGCCAGCAGTGACGAGAGAATCAATCAGCCCCAGCATTTT. It encodes CASSDERINQPQHF.

This clonotype was observed many times. The chain has TRBV10-3 and TRBJ2-1; the match to TRBD2 covers 10 bases. The CDR3 runs 15 residues. Germline-derived CDR1 and CDR2 are ENHRY and SYGVKD. J was trimmed by 5 bases and V by 9 bases; bases with no gene match: 10. CDR3: CAIKTGTSVDNEQFF. CDR3 bases: TGTGCCATAAAGACCGGGACTAGCGTCGACAATGAGCAGTTCTTC.

Notes on this clonotype: A much larger clone sits a single nucleotide away, making a read error possible. The gene calls are TRBV28 and TRBJ2-1; D remains unclear. V was cut by 2 bases and J by 8 bases, with 13 bases left in between. The CDR3 covers 14 residues. Germline CDR1 is MDHEN and CDR2 is SYDVKM. In DNA, the CDR3 is TGTGCCAGCAGTTTACCCCTGATGGGCTATGAGCAGTTCTTC. Its translation is CASSLPLMGYEQFF.

The chain uses TRBV6-1 and TRBJ1-1, with 12 bases that match TRBD1. Per the germline V gene, CDR1 is MNHNS and CDR2 is SASEGT. The V segment lost 8 bases and the J segment 11 bases; nucleotides outside the gene matches: 9. The CDR3 has 13 amino acids. CDR3 protein: CASPGDRGHAAFF. The CDR3 nucleotides read TGTGCCAGCCCGGGGGACAGGGGGCATGCGGCTTTCTTT.

This clonotype was picked up many times. The CDR3 sequence is CASSEFGELFF. Written as DNA, the CDR3 is TGTGCCAGCAGTGAATTCGGGGAGCTGTTTTTT. The gene calls are TRBV2 and TRBJ2-2; D remains unclear. The V end was cut by 2 bases, the J end by 7 bases, with 2 bases between. CDR3 length equals 11 residues. Germline CDR1 SNHLY, CDR2 FYNNEI.

This clonotype was counted many times. This chain uses TRBV10-3 with TRBJ2-5; tentatively, D is TRBD1 (6 bases). V lost 10 bases to trimming and J lost 0 bases, with 18 bases between them. Germline CDR1 and CDR2: ENHRY and SYGVKD. This CDR3 is 15 amino acids long. This CDR3 is CATRRDTAYQETQYF. In DNA form, the CDR3 reads TGTGCCACCCGCCGGGACACGGCGTACCAAGAGACCCAGTACTTC.

This clonotype was seen many times. V is TRBV7-2 and J is TRBJ2-5; 7 nucleotides match TRBD2. Unmatched junction bases numbered 3, after V lost 3 bases and J lost 2 bases. The germline gives CDR1 SGHTA, CDR2 FQGNSA. The CDR3 length is 14 residues. CDR3 bases: TGTGCCAGCAGCTTCCTAGCGGTACAAGAGACCCAGTACTTC. Its protein is CASSFLAVQETQYF.

The table lists this clonotype with a few counts. V and J are TRBV9 and TRBJ1-4; TRBD1 is a possible D gene (6 bases). The CDR3 is 19 amino acids. Germline lookup yields CDR1 SGDLS and CDR2 YYNGEE. V lost 3 bases and J lost 6, with 27 bases in between. The CDR3 sequence: CASSEGWGGGFLQDEKLFF. In DNA form, the CDR3 reads TGTGCCAGCAGCGAGGGGTGGGGAGGGGGGTTTCTGCAGGATGAAAAACTGTTTTTT.

There are a few counts of this clonotype. The chain carries TRBV27 and TRBJ1-6, with D uncertain. The V end lost 3 bases, the J end lost 7 bases, and 7 bases lay between the germline ends. CDR3 length equals 13 residues. Germline V gene sequence: CDR1 MNHEY, CDR2 SMNVEV (reference sequence). The CDR3 region is CASSFDQNSPLHF. The CDR3 DNA is TGTGCCAGCAGTTTTGATCAGAATTCACCCCTCCACTTT.

Only a few counts were recorded for this clonotype. This chain uses TRBV29-1 with TRBJ1-2; 9 positions match TRBD1. Per germline, CDR1 SQVTM and CDR2 ANQGSEA. The CDR3 extends over 16 amino acids. J was trimmed by 6 bases and V by 7 bases; bases with no gene match: 18. The CDR3 loop reads CSAVNPARGTGNGYTF. CDR3 in DNA: TGCAGCGCTGTTAACCCGGCCCGGGGGACAGGGAATGGCTACACCTTC.

A few counts support this clonotype. The chain joins TRBV13 to TRBJ2-2; D may match TRBD1 or TRBD2 (5 bases each). Trimming removed 4 bases from V and 1 base from J, with 16 bases in between. This CDR3 contains 17 residues. CDR1 and CDR2 from the germline V gene are PRHDT and FYEKMQ (reference sequence). As DNA, the CDR3 is TGTGCCAGCAGCTCACGGGGCCTCAGGGTGAACACCGGGGAGCTGTTTTTT. As protein: CASSSRGLRVNTGELFF.

This clonotype was recorded many times. The chain couples TRBV27 to TRBJ2-2; the match to TRBD1 covers 7 bases. CDR1 MNHEY and CDR2 SMNVEV come from the germline V gene (reference sequence). The CDR3 totals 14 residues. J gave up 4 bases and V 5 bases, and 4 bases lay outside the gene matches. The CDR3 reads CASSPGTATGELFF. The CDR3 DNA is TGTGCCAGCAGTCCAGGGACAGCCACCGGGGAGCTGTTTTTT.

This clonotype has just a few counts. This sequence joins TRBV27 and TRBJ2-3; 9 nucleotides match TRBD1. Germline V CDR1 and CDR2: MNHEY, SMNVEV (reference sequence). This CDR3 has 15 amino acids. The V segment lost 2 bases and the J segment 4 bases; nucleotides outside the gene matches: 4. The CDR3 bases are TGTGCCAGCAGTTTAAGGGACAGGGTCCCAGATACGCAGTATTTT. It translates to CASSLRDRVPDTQYF.

This clonotype was counted ten times or more. The rearrangement links TRBV20-1 to TRBJ1-5; 10 nucleotides match TRBD1. The CDR3 runs 15 residues. Trimming at V came to 5 bases and at J to 3 bases, leaving 7 bases not matched to a gene. The germline V gene encodes CDR1 DFQATT and CDR2 SNEGSKA (reference sequence). In nucleotides, the CDR3 is TGCAGTGCTGAAGCCGGGACAGGGGTCAATCAGCCCCAGCATTTT. It yields the protein CSAEAGTGVNQPQHF.

Ten or more counts support this clonotype. The chain joins TRBV6-1 to TRBJ2-1, with D hard to call. The CDR3 extends over 15 amino acids. In germline, CDR1 is MNHNS, CDR2 SASEGT. V was clipped by 6 bases and J by 6 bases, with 18 bases between them. The CDR3 DNA follows: TGTGCCAGCAGCAACGACCGTCCACTGCCCAATGAGCAGTTCTTC. This encodes CASSNDRPLPNEQFF.